This paragraph covers one T cell receptor (beta chain) sequence. Its antigen is not yet known. No qualities accompany the bases; no much larger clone lies one base away. The sample comes from a study of T cell responses to AZD1222 COVID-19 vaccine (dated by TCRdb to the early 2020s). Turning to the overall study: AZD1222 recipients whose second dose came at about 4 weeks and those whose second dose came at about 12 weeks were combined into one group, since spike-specific TCR depth and breadth did not differ between the two schedules. TCR sequencing was performed for roughly 240 trial participants, of whom roughly 200 were given two doses of AZD1222 and some 25 were given two doses of MenACWY control vaccine. Trial participants were enrolled by age into 18-55, 56-69 and 70-plus year subgroups, with roughly 160, 29 and 62 TCR-sequenced participants respectively.

The paper as a whole reports these results and caveats: Only five to seven AZD1222 recipients were SARS-CoV-2 seropositive at baseline, limiting conclusions about previously exposed vaccinees. Spike-specific TCR breadth and depth rose significantly after two AZD1222 doses compared with day 0 and with MenACWY recipients. The vaccine-associated CD4 TCRs covered the entire spike protein, and the dominant responses fell in regions 160-218 and 743-854. In the small 56-69-year group, the increase in depth fell short of significance, most likely because of low power. Most participants were white British and females outnumbered males, and the authors suggested that clonal diversity may have been underestimated. No day 14 peak-response samples were available, so repertoires were characterized only after the peak T cell response. Epitopes outside the regions mutated in the B.1.351 and B.1.1.7 variants were reportedly recognized by nearly half of the unique spike-specific TCRs.

According to the study, the label for this sample's time point signals: baseline before first vaccination. Samples from vaccinated people were obtained from the UK trials COV001 and COV002, which included a single-blind randomized controlled phase 2/3 trial of AZD1222 (ChAdOx1 nCoV-19) in healthy adults. Trial participant PBMC samples were collected at day 0 and day 28 after the second dose for TCRbeta chain sequencing. Via the germline V gene, CDR1 is SNHLY and CDR2 FYNNEI. Trimming accounts for 6 bases at V and 2 bases at J, while the number of junction bases matched to no gene is 4. Including the terminal cysteine and phenylalanine, the CDR3 comprises 13 residues. The kept DNA is CDR3 alone, 39 bases in frame from the first base. The CDR3 regions of human TCRbeta chains were analyzed by immunosequencing. The published analysis was carried out like this. TCRs in the repertoires were matched against a reference library of SARS-CoV-2-specific TCRs that had been generated with the MIRA antigen-specificity platform. Breadth meant the fraction of unique TCRs that were SARS-CoV-2-associated, whereas depth meant the fraction of total T cells that were SARS-CoV-2-associated. Using the MIRA data, each spike-specific TCR was assigned both to the spike region to which the TCR was reactive and to a CD4 or CD8 class. Log10-transformed breadth and depth values were compared by one-way ANOVA with Sidak's multiple comparisons tests. TCRdb stores this immuneACCESS table with in-frame sequences only. Part of the clones is absent; in the studies checked, under half of the shortfall reflects unresolved V genes, and no reason is known for the rest. The DNA was the basis for D and trimming; V, J and clone size are from that table. The sample table holds some 50,000 clones, of which approximately 84% were seen once. Over 25% of the sample goes to the ten largest clones.

Here the chain combines TRBV2 and TRBJ2-7; 7 central bases correspond to TRBD2. Here the sequenced sample was peripheral blood, taken on day 0 of AZD1222 vaccination. The receptor was derived from an adult in good health. This receptor carries the CDR3 CASSPSGPYEQYF. The DNA is TGTGCCAGCAGCCCTAGCGGCCCCTACGAGCAGTACTTC.